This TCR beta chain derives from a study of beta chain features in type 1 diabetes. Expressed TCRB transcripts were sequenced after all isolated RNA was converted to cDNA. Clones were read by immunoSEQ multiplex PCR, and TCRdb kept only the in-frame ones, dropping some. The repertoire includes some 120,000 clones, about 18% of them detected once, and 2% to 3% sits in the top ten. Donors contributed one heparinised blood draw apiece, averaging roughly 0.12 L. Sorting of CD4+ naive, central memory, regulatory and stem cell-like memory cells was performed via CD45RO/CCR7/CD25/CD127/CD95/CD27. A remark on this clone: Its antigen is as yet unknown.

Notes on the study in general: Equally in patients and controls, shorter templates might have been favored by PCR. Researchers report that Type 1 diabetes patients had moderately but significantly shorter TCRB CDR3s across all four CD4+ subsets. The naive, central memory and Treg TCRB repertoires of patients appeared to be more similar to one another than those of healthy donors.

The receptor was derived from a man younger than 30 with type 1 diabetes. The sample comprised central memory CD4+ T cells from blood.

The CDR3 nucleotides read TGCGCCAGCAGCCAGCCACAGGGCCTAACTAATGAAAAACTGTTTTTT. This encodes CASSQPQGLTNEKLFF. The rearrangement joins TRBV4-1 to TRBJ1-4; perhaps TRBD1 as D (6 bases). From germline, CDR1 is MGHRA and CDR2 YSYEKL. The V gene lost 3 bases and the J gene lost 1 base, with 12 bases spanning the gap. CDR3 size: 16 residues.